This T cell receptor beta chain stems from a study of T-cell memory formation after mild COVID-19. Germline CDR1 reads LGHDT; CDR2 reads YNNKEL (reference sequence). J lost 3 bases, V lost 5 bases, and 5 bases had no gene match. The CDR3 has 15 amino acids. One entry per CDR3 protein, called by TCRdb with MiXCR from the 5' RACE reads. The table has just under 150,000 distinct CDR3 sequences, approximately 21% seen once. The TCR was taken from an adult woman who had mild COVID-19 (a few samples of this study predate the infection). Cell type and time point are not known. The chain recombines TRBV3-1 with TRBJ2-1; 9 nucleotides align to TRBD1. Sequencing was done on a sample of PBMCs or a T cell subset sorted from them (not recorded which). CDR3 amino acids: CASSRGTGYYNEQFF. Here the CDR3 DNA reads TGTGCCAGCAGCAGGGGGACAGGGTACTACAATGAGCAGTTCTTC.